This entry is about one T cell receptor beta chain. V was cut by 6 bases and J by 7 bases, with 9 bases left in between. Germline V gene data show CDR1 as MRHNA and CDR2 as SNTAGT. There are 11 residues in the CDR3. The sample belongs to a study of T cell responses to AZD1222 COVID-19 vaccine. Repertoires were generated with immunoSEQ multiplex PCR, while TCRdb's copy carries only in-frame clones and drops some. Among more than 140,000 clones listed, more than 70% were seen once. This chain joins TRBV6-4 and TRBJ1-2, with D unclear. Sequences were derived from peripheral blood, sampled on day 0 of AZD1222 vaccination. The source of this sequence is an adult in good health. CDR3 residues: CASSRSRGYTF. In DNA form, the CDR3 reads TGTGCCAGCAGCCGGAGTCGTGGCTACACCTTC.